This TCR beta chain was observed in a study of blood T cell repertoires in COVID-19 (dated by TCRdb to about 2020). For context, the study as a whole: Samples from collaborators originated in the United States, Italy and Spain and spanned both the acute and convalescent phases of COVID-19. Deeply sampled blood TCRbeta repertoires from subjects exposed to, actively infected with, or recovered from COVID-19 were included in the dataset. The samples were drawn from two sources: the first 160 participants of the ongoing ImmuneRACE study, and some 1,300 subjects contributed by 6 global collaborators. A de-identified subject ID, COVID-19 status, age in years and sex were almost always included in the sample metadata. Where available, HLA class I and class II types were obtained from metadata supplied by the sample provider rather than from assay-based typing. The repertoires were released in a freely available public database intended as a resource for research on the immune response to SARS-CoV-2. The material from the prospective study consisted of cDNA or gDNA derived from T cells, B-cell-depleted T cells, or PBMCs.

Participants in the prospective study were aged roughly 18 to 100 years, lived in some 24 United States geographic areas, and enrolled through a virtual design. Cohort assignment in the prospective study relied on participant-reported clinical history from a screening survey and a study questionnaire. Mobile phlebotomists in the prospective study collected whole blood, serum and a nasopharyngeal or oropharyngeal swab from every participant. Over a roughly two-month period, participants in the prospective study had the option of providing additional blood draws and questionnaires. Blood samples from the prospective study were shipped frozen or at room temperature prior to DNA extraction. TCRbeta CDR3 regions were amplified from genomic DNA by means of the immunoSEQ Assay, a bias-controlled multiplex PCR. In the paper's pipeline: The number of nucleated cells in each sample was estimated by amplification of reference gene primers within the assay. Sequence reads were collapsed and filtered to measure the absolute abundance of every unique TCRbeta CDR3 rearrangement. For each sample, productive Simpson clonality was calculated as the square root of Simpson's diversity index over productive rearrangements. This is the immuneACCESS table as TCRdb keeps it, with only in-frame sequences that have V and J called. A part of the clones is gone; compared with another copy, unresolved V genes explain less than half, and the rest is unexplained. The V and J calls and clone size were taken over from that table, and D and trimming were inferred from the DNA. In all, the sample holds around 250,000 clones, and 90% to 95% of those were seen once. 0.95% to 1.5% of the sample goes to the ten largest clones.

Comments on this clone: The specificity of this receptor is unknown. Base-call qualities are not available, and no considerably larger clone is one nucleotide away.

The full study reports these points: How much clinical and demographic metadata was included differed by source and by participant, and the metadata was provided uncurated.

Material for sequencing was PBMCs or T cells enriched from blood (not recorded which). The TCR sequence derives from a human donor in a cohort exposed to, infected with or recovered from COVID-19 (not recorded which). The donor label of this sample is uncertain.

The DNA sequence is as follows: TGTGCCAGTAGTCCGGGGACAGACAGAAACACCATATATTTT. Translated, this gives CASSPGTDRNTIYF. Rearrangement joined TRBV19 to TRBJ1-3, and TRBD1 aligns with 7 junction nucleotides. V and J are trimmed by 5 bases and 5 bases, and the gene matches miss 6 bases of the junction. CDR1 and CDR2 were assigned from the germline V gene (reference sequence) as LNHDA and SQIVND. Spanning cysteine to phenylalanine, the CDR3 consists of 14 amino acids. Solely the CDR3 DNA is kept, with 42 bases framed from the first base.